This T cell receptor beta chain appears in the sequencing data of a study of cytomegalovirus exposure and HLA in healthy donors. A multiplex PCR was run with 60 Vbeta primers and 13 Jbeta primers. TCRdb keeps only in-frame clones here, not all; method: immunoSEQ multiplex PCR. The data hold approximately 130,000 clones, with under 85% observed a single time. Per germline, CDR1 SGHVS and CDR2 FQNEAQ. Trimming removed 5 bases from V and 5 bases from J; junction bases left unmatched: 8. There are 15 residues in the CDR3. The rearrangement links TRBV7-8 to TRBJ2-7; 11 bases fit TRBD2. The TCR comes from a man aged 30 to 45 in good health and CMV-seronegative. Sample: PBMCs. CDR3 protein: CASSGVTSGINEQYF. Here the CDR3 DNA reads TGTGCCAGCAGCGGGGTGACTAGCGGGATCAACGAGCAGTACTTC.